A selection of T cell receptor beta chains follows, all from one sample in a study of T cells after yellow fever vaccination. A single record per CDR3 protein comes from TCRdb applying MiXCR to the 5' RACE reads. This sample has fewer than 400,000 distinct CDR3 sequences, with approximately 5.7% found just once. This specimen consisted of PBMCs, obtained 5 days after the yellow fever booster vaccination. These receptors originate from a man aged 30 to 45 who received the YFV17D yellow fever vaccine. Each CDR3 is given with its conserved first and last residue. The order of the fields is D gene, clone size, J gene, V gene, CDR3 DNA, CDR3 protein. A D gene is named only where the DNA matches it firmly. Clone size is given for some rows only: seen once, a few or many times, or a class if the clone is expanded.

D: -
size: -
J: TRBJ2-1
V: TRBV11-2
DNA: TGTGCCAGCAGACGGCCGGGACTGAGCTCCTACAATGAGCAGTTCTTC
CDR3: CASRRPGLSSYNEQFF

D: TRBD1
size: few
J: TRBJ2-1
V: TRBV5-1
DNA: TGCGCCAGCAGCTTGGGACAGGGTCTAACGAATGAGCAGTTCTTC
CDR3: CASSLGQGLTNEQFF

D: -
size: many
J: TRBJ2-4
V: TRBV14
DNA: TGTGCCAGCGGAGCCAAAAACATTCAGTACTTC
CDR3: CASGAKNIQYF

D: TRBD2
size: -
J: TRBJ2-2
V: TRBV7-2
DNA: TGTGCCAGCAGCCAGACTAGCCGAACCGGGGAGCTGTTTTTT
CDR3: CASSQTSRTGELFF

D: -
size: -
J: TRBJ1-6
V: TRBV3-1
DNA: TGTGCCTGCTCCCAAGATGAAGAGAGATCATATAATTCACCCCTCCACTTT
CDR3: CACSQDEERSYNSPLHF

D: -
size: few
J: TRBJ1-1
V: TRBV6-5
DNA: TGTGCCAGCAGTTACTCGGGACTCCTCAACACTGAAGCTTTCTTT
CDR3: CASSYSGLLNTEAFF

D: TRBD1
size: many
J: TRBJ2-5
V: TRBV10-3
DNA: TGTGCCATCACTAGGGACAGGGGGCCTCAAGAGACCCAGTACTTC
CDR3: CAITRDRGPQETQYF

D: -
size: -
J: TRBJ2-2
V: TRBV4-3
DNA: TGCGCCAGCAGCCAAGAGGAGTTGGGGGCGCAAACCGGGGAGCTGTTTTTT
CDR3: CASSQEELGAQTGELFF

D: -
size: -
J: TRBJ2-1
V: TRBV12-3/TRBV12-4
DNA: TGTGCCAGCAGTGACAGGAGGTCCTACAATGAGCAGTTCTTC
CDR3: CASSDRRSYNEQFF

D: TRBD2
size: few
J: TRBJ2-1
V: TRBV7-2
DNA: TGTGCCAGCAGCTTAACGGGACTAGCGATCGATGAGCAGTTCTTC
CDR3: CASSLTGLAIDEQFF

D: -
size: -
J: TRBJ2-5
V: TRBV7-3
DNA: TGTGCCAGCAGCTTTACGACCGGAGCTTCGACCCAGTACTTC
CDR3: CASSFTTGASTQYF

D: TRBD2
size: -
J: TRBJ2-7
V: TRBV6-2/TRBV6-3
DNA: TGTGCCAGCAGTGATCGACTAGCGGACAGCTCCTACGAGCAGTACTTC
CDR3: CASSDRLADSSYEQYF

D: -
size: -
J: TRBJ1-2
V: TRBV6-1
DNA: TGTGCCAGCAGCCCCGGGCCCGGGGGCTATGGCTACACCTTC
CDR3: CASSPGPGGYGYTF

D: -
size: many
J: TRBJ2-7
V: TRBV5-5
DNA: TGTGCCAGCACCACCCTAAACTACGAGCAGTACTTC
CDR3: CASTTLNYEQYF

D: -
size: -
J: TRBJ2-5
V: TRBV5-4
DNA: TGTGCCAGCAGCTCAGTGGGGGCCGAGACCCAGTACTTC
CDR3: CASSSVGAETQYF

D: TRBD1
size: many
J: TRBJ2-2
V: TRBV20-1
DNA: TGCAGTGCTGGACAGGGTGACACCGGGGAGCTGTTTTTT
CDR3: CSAGQGDTGELFF

D: -
size: -
J: TRBJ2-2
V: TRBV6-1
DNA: TGTGCCAGCAGCCACCAAGGAGAAGTCGGGGAGCTGTTTTTT
CDR3: CASSHQGEVGELFF

D: TRBD1
size: few
J: TRBJ2-7
V: TRBV7-2
DNA: TGTGCCAGCAGCTTGGGACGACAGGGTAGCCCCTACGAGCAGTACTTC
CDR3: CASSLGRQGSPYEQYF

D: TRBD1
size: few
J: TRBJ2-7
V: TRBV5-1
DNA: TGCGCCAGCAGCTCAACAGGGGCGCCCTACGAGCAGTACTTC
CDR3: CASSSTGAPYEQYF

D: -
size: many
J: TRBJ1-1
V: TRBV6-6
DNA: TGTGCCAGCAGCCTTGACGGGGACGCTTTCTTT
CDR3: CASSLDGDAFF

D: -
size: many
J: TRBJ2-7
V: TRBV25-1
DNA: TGTGCCAGCAGTCGAGGCTGGGATTTGGGAGAGCAGTACTTC
CDR3: CASSRGWDLGEQYF

D: -
size: -
J: TRBJ2-7
V: TRBV5-4
DNA: TGTGCCAGCAGCCCTAAACAGGGCCACTTCTACGAGCAGTACTTC
CDR3: CASSPKQGHFYEQYF

D: -
size: -
J: TRBJ2-5
V: TRBV5-4
DNA: TGTGCCAGCAGCCCTCCGACACCCGGAGAGACCCAGTACTTC
CDR3: CASSPPTPGETQYF

D: TRBD1
size: -
J: TRBJ2-7
V: TRBV5-4
DNA: TGTGCCAGCAGAGAGACAGGGCACTCCTACGAGCAGTACTTC
CDR3: CASRETGHSYEQYF

D: -
size: few
J: TRBJ1-3
V: TRBV7-8
DNA: TGTGCCAGCAGCTTAGGCAGGGGTCGTGGAAACACCATATATTTT
CDR3: CASSLGRGRGNTIYF

D: -
size: few
J: TRBJ2-7
V: TRBV7-2
DNA: TGTGCCAGCAGCACCCAGGGCCAGGCCCTCTACGAGCAGTACTTC
CDR3: CASSTQGQALYEQYF

D: TRBD2
size: -
J: TRBJ2-2
V: TRBV12-5
DNA: TGTGCTAGTGGTTTGAATTCCCGAGGACTAGCCATAAGCACCGGGGAGCTGTTTTTT
CDR3: CASGLNSRGLAISTGELFF

D: -
size: few
J: TRBJ2-6
V: TRBV6-1
DNA: TGTGCCAGCAGACAGTCTTTTTTATCTGGGGCCAACGTCCTGACTTTC
CDR3: CASRQSFLSGANVLTF

D: -
size: few
J: TRBJ2-7
V: TRBV10-3
DNA: TGTGCCATCAGTGGATCAGGGAGCTCCTACGAGCAGTACTTC
CDR3: CAISGSGSSYEQYF

D: TRBD2
size: -
J: TRBJ2-1
V: TRBV12-5
DNA: TGTGCTAGTGGTTCCAGCGGGGCAAGGGGTGGGAATGAGCAGTTCTTC
CDR3: CASGSSGARGGNEQFF

D: -
size: few
J: TRBJ1-2
V: TRBV10-3
DNA: TGTGCCATCAGTGAGGCACGACAGTATGGCTACACCTTC
CDR3: CAISEARQYGYTF

D: -
size: -
J: TRBJ2-7
V: TRBV18
DNA: TGTGCCAGCTCACCATCGACCCCGGGACGCTACGAGCAGTACTTC
CDR3: CASSPSTPGRYEQYF

D: TRBD1
size: -
J: TRBJ1-1
V: TRBV7-9
DNA: TGTGCCAGCAGCCAGACAGGGACTGAAGCTTTCTTT
CDR3: CASSQTGTEAFF

D: TRBD2
size: -
J: TRBJ2-1
V: TRBV29-1
DNA: TGCAGCGCTGACCGAGCGGGAGGGGGCTGGAATGAGCAGTTCTTC
CDR3: CSADRAGGGWNEQFF

D: -
size: few
J: TRBJ2-7
V: TRBV11-2
DNA: TGTGCCAGCAGCTTAGAAGTGGGGCCTCACGAGCAGTACTTC
CDR3: CASSLEVGPHEQYF

D: -
size: few
J: TRBJ2-3
V: TRBV20-1
DNA: TGCAGTGCTAGGACCGCCCGCACAGATACGCAGTATTTT
CDR3: CSARTARTDTQYF

D: TRBD1
size: few
J: TRBJ1-6
V: TRBV11-2
DNA: TGTGCCAGCAGCTTAGACCGGACAGGGAAGGTGTCACCCCTCCACTTT
CDR3: CASSLDRTGKVSPLHF

D: TRBD2
size: -
J: TRBJ2-7
V: TRBV7-2
DNA: TGTGCCAGCAGCGTCACTAGCGGTCCCTACGAGCAGTACTTC
CDR3: CASSVTSGPYEQYF

D: -
size: few
J: TRBJ1-4
V: TRBV7-9
DNA: TGTGCCAGCAGCTCAGCGCAAAGCGCGCAGGAAAAACTGTTTTTT
CDR3: CASSSAQSAQEKLFF

D: -
size: many
J: TRBJ2-5
V: TRBV12-3/TRBV12-4
DNA: TGTGCCAGTCGAGCCATAGAAGAGACCCAGTACTTC
CDR3: CASRAIEETQYF

D: TRBD2
size: -
J: TRBJ2-3
V: TRBV20-1
DNA: TGCAGTGCTAAGGGGACTAGCGGGAGCAGAGCAGATACGCAGTATTTT
CDR3: CSAKGTSGSRADTQYF

D: TRBD1
size: -
J: TRBJ2-3
V: TRBV20-1
DNA: TGCAGTGCTTGGGGGACAGGCAAACAGCCTAGCACAGATACGCAGTATTTT
CDR3: CSAWGTGKQPSTDTQYF

D: TRBD1
size: -
J: TRBJ1-1
V: TRBV19
DNA: TGTGCCAGTAGTATGAATCCCGGGACAGCCTTTGCTGAAGCTTTCTTT
CDR3: CASSMNPGTAFAEAFF

D: -
size: few
J: TRBJ2-1
V: TRBV15
DNA: TGTGCCACCAGCAGGGATAGCGGAGGGGAGCAGTTCTTC
CDR3: CATSRDSGGEQFF

D: TRBD1
size: -
J: TRBJ2-1
V: TRBV20-1
DNA: TGCAGTGCTGAGCTGGGACAGGGGGGCAATGAGCAGTTCTTC
CDR3: CSAELGQGGNEQFF

D: TRBD2
size: -
J: TRBJ2-1
V: TRBV27
DNA: TGTGCCAGCAGTCCACTTAGCGGGGCCTACAATGAGCAGTTCTTC
CDR3: CASSPLSGAYNEQFF

D: -
size: many
J: TRBJ2-1
V: TRBV4-1
DNA: TGCGCCAGCAGCCACCAGGGAAGAAGGGACAATGAGCAGTTCTTC
CDR3: CASSHQGRRDNEQFF

D: -
size: many
J: TRBJ1-1
V: TRBV27
DNA: TGTGCCAGCAGTTTAGCCAGTTCCACTGAAGCTTTCTTT
CDR3: CASSLASSTEAFF

D: -
size: many
J: TRBJ2-3
V: TRBV4-3
DNA: TGCGCCAGCAGCCAAGGAATGGGAGATACGCAGTATTTT
CDR3: CASSQGMGDTQYF